This T cell receptor (beta chain) derives from a study of OX40 agonist ivuxolimab in advanced cancers. Regarding the complete study: Ivuxolimab was an agonistic, fully human IgG2 monoclonal antibody directed against OX40 (CD134), a costimulatory receptor. In the dose-escalation cohort, nearly 85% of patients were male, and the mean age was around 60 years with a range of roughly 20 to 79. The monotherapy dose-escalation portion (N = 52 patients) of the phase I ivuxolimab trial is reported in the paper. Patients were allowed to have had prior anti-PD-1, anti-PD-L1 or anti-CTLA-4 therapy, and approximately 40% of the dose-escalation patients had previously received checkpoint inhibitors. Three dose-escalation patients achieved partial responses, one with hepatocellular carcinoma and two with cutaneous melanoma. Of the roughly 51 dose-escalation patients, hepatocellular carcinoma was present in 19, melanoma in roughly 15, renal cell carcinoma in 9 and head and neck cancer in 9. The point of sequencing TCRbeta in the periphery was to test whether ivuxolimab changed TCR sequence diversity and drove clonal T-cell expansion. Intravenous ivuxolimab was administered to patients every 2 weeks at six dose levels: 0.01, 0.1, 0.3, 1.5, 3 and 10 mg/kg. The paper's findings and limits, for the study overall: After ivuxolimab, more expanded clones were found on average in CD8+ T cells than in CD4+ T cells. Partial responders in the 0.1-3.0 mg/kg groups had among the lowest normalized peripheral clonal expansion, especially among CD8+ T cells. Low levels of normalized T-cell clonal expansion were also seen in some patients who did not respond. Antigen specificity was not determined for the clonally expanded peripheral T cells. Clonal expansion of both CD4+ and CD8+ blood T cells was observed from baseline to week 6 at doses 0.1 to 3.0 mg/kg.

From the cysteine through the phenylalanine, the CDR3 covers 13 amino acids. The sequence is cut down to CDR3 DNA, 39 bases in frame from base 1. V ends up 4 bases short and J 9 bases short, with an unmatched junction base count of 3. From the germline V gene (reference sequence), CDR1 is MNHEY and CDR2 is SMNVEV. Genomic DNA was extracted from sorted cells for sequencing of the TCRbeta CDR3 region. The immunoSEQ Assay was used for sequencing of TCRbeta CDR3 regions. TCRdb's version of the immuneACCESS table is confined to in-frame rearrangements and falls short of the full clone set. An unresolved V gene accounts for under half of the shortfall where checked; the remainder is of unknown origin. The sample has tens of thousands of clones on record, more than 70% of them singletons. The ten top clones hold 2% to 2.5% of the sample. To note about this clone: Its target antigen remains unknown. Base qualities are not at hand, and no much larger clone is one base apart.

Patients with autoimmune disease history or receiving systemic immunosuppression were excluded from the trial. In every dose cohort, peripheral blood was drawn for TCR sequencing at baseline, cycle 4 day 1, and cycle 7 day 1. The samples were drawn from a first-in-human, open-label, multicenter phase I dose-escalation trial of ivuxolimab. Adults with locally advanced or metastatic melanoma, renal cell carcinoma, hepatocellular carcinoma or head and neck squamous cell carcinoma were enrolled in the trial. CD4+ and CD8+ T cells were sorted separately from peripheral blood before TCR sequencing. Recombination linked TRBV27 to TRBJ2-2; 9 bases in between match TRBD2. This clonotype originated in an adult with an advanced solid tumor such as melanoma, head and neck, liver or kidney cancer. This specimen was CD4+ or CD8+ T cells sorted from blood, taken in a trial of the OX40 agonist ivuxolimab. The encoded CDR3 is CASSWREGRELFF. In nucleotide form, the sequence is TGTGCCAGCAGTTGGCGGGAGGGGAGGGAGCTGTTTTTT.